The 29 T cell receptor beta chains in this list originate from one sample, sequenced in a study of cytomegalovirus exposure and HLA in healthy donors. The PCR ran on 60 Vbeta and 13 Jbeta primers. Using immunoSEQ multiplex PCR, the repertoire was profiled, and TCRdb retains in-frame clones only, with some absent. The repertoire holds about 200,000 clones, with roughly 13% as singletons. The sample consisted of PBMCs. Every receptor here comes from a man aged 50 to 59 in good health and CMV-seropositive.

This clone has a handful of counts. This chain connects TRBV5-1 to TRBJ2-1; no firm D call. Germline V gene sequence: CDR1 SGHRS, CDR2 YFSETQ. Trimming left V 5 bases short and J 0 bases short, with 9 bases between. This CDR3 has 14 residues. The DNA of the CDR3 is TGCGCCAGCAGTTACAGTTTCTCCTACAATGAGCAGTTCTTC. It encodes CASSYSFSYNEQFF.

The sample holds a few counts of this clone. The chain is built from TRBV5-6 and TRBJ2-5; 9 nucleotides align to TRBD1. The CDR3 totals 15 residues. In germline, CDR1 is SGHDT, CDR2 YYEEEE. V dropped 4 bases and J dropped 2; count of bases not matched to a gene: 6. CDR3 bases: TGTGCCAGCAGCGAACAGGGGGCGGGACAAGAGACCCAGTACTTC. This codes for CASSEQGAGQETQYF.

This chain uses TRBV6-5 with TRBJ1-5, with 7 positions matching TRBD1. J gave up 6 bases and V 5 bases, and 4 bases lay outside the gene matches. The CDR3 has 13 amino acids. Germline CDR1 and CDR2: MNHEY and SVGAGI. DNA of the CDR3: TGTGCCAGCAGTCACAGGGGTGGTCAGCCCCAGCATTTT. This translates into CASSHRGGQPQHF.

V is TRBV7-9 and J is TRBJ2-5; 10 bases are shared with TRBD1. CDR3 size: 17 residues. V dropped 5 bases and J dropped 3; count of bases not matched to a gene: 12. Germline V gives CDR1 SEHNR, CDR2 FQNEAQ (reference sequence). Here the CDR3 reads CASSPLLRDRGKETQYF. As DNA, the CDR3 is TGTGCCAGCAGCCCTCTCCTTCGGGACAGGGGTAAAGAGACCCAGTACTTC. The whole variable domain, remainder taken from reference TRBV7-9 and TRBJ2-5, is DTGVSQNPRHKITKRGQNVTFRCDPISEHNRLYWYRQTLGQGPEFLTYFQNEAQLEKSRLLSDRFSAERPKGSFSTLEIQRTEQGDSAMYLCASSPLLRDRGKETQYFGPGTRLLVL.

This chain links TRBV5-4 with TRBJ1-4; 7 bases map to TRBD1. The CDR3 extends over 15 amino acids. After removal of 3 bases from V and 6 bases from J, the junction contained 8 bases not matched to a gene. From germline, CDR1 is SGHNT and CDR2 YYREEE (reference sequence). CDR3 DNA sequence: TGTGCCAGCAGCTCGGGAGGGCAGGGGGATGAAAAACTGTTTTTT. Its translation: CASSSGGQGDEKLFF.

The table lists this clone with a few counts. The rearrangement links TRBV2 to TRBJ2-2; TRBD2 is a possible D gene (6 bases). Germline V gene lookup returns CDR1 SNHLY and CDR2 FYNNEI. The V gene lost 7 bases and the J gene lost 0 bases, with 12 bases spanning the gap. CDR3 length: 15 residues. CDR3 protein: CASTKAGPNTGELFF. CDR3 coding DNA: TGTGCCAGCACTAAGGCGGGGCCGAACACCGGGGAGCTGTTTTTT.

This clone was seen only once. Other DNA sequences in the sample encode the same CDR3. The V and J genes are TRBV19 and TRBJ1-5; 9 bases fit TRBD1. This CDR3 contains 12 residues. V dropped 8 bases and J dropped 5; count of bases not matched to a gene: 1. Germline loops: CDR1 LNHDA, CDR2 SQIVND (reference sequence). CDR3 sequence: CASRTGDQPQHF. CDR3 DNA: TGTGCCAGTCGGACAGGGGATCAGCCCCAGCATTTT.

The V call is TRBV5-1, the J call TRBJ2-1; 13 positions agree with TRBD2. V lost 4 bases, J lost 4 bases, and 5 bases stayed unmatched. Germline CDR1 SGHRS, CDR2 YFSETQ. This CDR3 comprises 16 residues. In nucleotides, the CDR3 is TGCGCCAGCAGCGCAGGACTAGCGGGGGAGTACAATGAGCAGTTCTTC. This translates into CASSAGLAGEYNEQFF.

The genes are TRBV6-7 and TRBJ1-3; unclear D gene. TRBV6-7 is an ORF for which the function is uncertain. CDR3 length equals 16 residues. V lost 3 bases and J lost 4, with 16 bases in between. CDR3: CASSYPGSSGGNTIYF. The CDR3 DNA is TGTGCCAGCAGTTATCCCGGGTCTTCGGGAGGAAACACCATATATTTT.

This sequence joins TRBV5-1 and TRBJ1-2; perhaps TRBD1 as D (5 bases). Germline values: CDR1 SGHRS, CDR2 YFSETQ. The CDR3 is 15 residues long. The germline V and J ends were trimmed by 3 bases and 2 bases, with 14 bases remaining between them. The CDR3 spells CASSWGETPNYGYTF. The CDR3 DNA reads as TGCGCCAGCAGCTGGGGGGAGACACCCAACTATGGCTACACCTTC.

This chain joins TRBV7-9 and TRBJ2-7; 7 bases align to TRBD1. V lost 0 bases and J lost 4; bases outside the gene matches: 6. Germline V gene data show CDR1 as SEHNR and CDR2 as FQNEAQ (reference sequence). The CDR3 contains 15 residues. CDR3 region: CASSLAWDRDYEQYV. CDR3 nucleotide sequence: TGTGCCAGCAGCTTAGCTTGGGACAGAGATTACGAGCAGTACGTC.

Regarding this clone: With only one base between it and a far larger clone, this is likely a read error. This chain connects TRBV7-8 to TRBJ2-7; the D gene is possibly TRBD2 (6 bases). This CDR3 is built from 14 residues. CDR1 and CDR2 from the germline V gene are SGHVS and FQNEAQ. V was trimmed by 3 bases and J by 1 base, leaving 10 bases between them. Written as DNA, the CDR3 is TGTGCCAGCAGCTTGGAGGGTATTTCCTACGAGCAGTACGTC. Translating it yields CASSLEGISYEQYV.

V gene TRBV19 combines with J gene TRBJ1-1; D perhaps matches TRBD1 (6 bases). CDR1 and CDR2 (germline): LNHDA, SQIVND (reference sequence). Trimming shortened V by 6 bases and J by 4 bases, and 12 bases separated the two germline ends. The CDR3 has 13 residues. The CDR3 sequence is CASSRGQRTEAFF. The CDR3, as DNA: TGTGCCAGTAGCCGTGGACAGCGCACTGAAGCTTTCTTT.

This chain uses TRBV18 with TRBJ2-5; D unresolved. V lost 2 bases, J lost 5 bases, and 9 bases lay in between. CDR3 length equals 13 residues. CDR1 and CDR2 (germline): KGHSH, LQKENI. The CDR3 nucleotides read TGTGCCAGCTCACCAACAGCCAGGGAGACCCAGTACTTC. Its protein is CASSPTARETQYF.

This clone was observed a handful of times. The CDR3 sequence: CASSGGGLTDTQYF. The CDR3 DNA reads TGCGCCAGCAGCGGGGGGGGACTCACAGATACGCAGTATTTT. The rearrangement links TRBV5-1 to TRBJ2-3, with 7 bases lining up with TRBD2. This CDR3 is 14 amino acids long. Germline V CDR1 and CDR2: SGHRS, YFSETQ. J was trimmed by 2 bases and V by 4 bases; bases with no gene match: 4.

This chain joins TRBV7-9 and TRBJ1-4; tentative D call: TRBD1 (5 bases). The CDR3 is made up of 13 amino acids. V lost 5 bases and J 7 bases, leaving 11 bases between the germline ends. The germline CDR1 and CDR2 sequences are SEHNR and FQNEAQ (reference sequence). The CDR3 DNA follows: TGTGCCAGCAGCGAGGACAACAGTGAAAAACTGTTTTTT. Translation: CASSEDNSEKLFF.

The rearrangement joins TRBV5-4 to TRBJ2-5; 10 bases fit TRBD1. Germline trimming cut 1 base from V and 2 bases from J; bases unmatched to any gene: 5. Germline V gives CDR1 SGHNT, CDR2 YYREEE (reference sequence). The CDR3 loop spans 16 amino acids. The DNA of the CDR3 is TGTGCCAGCAGCTTGCCCGGACAGGGGGATCAAGAGACCCAGTACTTC. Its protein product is CASSLPGQGDQETQYF.

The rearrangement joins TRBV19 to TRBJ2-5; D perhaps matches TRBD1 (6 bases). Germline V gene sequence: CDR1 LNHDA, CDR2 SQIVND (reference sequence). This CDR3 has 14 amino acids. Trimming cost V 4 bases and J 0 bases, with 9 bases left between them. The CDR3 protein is CASSTPGDQETQYF. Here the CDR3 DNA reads TGTGCCAGTAGTACCCCAGGGGACCAAGAGACCCAGTACTTC.

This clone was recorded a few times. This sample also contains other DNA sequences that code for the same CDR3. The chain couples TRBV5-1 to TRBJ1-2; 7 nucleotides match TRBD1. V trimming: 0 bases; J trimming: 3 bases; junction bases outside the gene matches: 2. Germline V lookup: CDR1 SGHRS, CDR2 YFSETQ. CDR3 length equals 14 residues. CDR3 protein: CASSLVGGDYGYTF. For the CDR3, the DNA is TGCGCCAGCAGCTTGGTAGGGGGCGACTATGGCTACACCTTC.

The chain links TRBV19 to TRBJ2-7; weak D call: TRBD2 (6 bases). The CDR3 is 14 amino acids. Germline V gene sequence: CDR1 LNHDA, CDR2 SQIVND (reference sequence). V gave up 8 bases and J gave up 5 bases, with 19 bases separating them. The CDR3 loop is CASSRFPGTHEQYF. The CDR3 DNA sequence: TGTGCCAGTTCGCGTTTCCCAGGGACTCACGAGCAGTACTTC. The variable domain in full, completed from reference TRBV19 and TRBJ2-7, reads DGGITQSPKYLFRKEGQNVTLSCEQNLNHDAMYWYRQDPGQGLRLIYYSQIVNDFQKGDIAEGYSVSREKKESFPLTVTSAQKNPTAFYLCASSRFPGTHEQYFGPGTRLTVT.

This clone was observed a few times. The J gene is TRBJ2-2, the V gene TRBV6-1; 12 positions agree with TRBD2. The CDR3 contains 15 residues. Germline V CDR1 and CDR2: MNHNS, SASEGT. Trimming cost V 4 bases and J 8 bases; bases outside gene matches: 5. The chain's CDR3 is CASSARLAGEGELFF. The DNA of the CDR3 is TGTGCCAGCAGTGCCCGACTAGCGGGGGAGGGGGAGCTGTTTTTT.

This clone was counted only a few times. CDR3 loop: CASSADSFMNTEAFF. CDR3 bases: TGTGCCAGCAGTGCGGACAGCTTCATGAACACTGAAGCTTTCTTT. V and J are TRBV2 and TRBJ1-1; possibly TRBD1 for D (6 bases). This CDR3 spans 15 amino acids. Trimming cost V 4 bases and J 0 bases, with 12 bases left between them. CDR1 and CDR2 (germline): SNHLY, FYNNEI.

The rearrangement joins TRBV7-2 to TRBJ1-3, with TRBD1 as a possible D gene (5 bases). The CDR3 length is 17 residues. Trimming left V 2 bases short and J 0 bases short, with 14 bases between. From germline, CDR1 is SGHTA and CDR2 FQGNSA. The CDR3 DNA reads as TGTGCCAGCAGCTTATTTGGGGCGTCACTCTCTGGAAACACCATATATTTT. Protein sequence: CASSLFGASLSGNTIYF.

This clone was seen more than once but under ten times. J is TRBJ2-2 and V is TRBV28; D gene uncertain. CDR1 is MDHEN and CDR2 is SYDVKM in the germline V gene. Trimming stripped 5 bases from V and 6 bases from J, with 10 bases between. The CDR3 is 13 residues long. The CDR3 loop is CASSPSVAGELFF. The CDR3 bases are TGTGCCAGCAGTCCCTCGGTGGCCGGGGAGCTGTTTTTT.

The CDR3 nucleotides read TGTGCCATCACCCTGGCCGATACTAACTATGGCTACACCTTC. Translated: CAITLADTNYGYTF. The chain recombines TRBV10-3 with TRBJ1-2, with D uncertain. Germline V gene data show CDR1 as ENHRY and CDR2 as SYGVKD. The CDR3 extends over 14 amino acids. Trimming removed 7 bases from V and 0 bases from J, with 12 bases in between.

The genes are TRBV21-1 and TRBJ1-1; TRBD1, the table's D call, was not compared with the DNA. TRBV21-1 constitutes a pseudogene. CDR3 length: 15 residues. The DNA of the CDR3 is TGTGCCACCCAACGGACAGGGCCCATGAACACTGAAGCTTTCTTT. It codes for CATQRTGPMNTEAFF.

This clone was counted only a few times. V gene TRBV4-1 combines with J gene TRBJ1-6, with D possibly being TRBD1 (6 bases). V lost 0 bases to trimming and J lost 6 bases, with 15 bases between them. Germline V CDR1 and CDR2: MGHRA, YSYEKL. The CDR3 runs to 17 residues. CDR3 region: CASSQEPRGAGNSPLHF. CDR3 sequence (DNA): TGCGCCAGCAGCCAAGAACCCCGGGGGGCAGGTAATTCACCCCTCCACTTT.

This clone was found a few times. This chain's CDR3 is CASSPTSGAGNQPQHF. The DNA of the CDR3 is TGTGCCAGCAGTCCAACGTCGGGTGCGGGCAATCAGCCCCAGCATTTT. V and J are TRBV28 and TRBJ1-5; D not resolved. This CDR3 has 16 amino acids. CDR1 and CDR2 (germline): MDHEN, SYDVKM. Trimming pared 5 bases from V and 2 bases from J, leaving 16 bases between.

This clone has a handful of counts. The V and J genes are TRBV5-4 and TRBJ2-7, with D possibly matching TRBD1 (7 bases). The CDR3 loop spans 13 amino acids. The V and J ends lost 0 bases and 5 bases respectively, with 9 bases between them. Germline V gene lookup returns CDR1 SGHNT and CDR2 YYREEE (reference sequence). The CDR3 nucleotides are TGTGCCAGCAGCTTGGGCAGGGGGGACGAGCAGTACGTC. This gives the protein CASSLGRGDEQYV.